The 21 T cell receptor beta chains below come from one sample, sequenced in a study of blood T cell repertoires in COVID-19. Produced via immunoSEQ multiplex PCR; TCRdb's table is partial and in-frame only. The sample has under 150,000 clones, around 89% seen once. Sequencing was carried out using peripheral blood. The receptor source for this set is a man aged 45 to 65 with active or convalescent COVID-19.

CDR3 nucleotide sequence: TGCAGCGTAACGGGACAGGGGGCAGGAACAGATACGCAGTATTTT. This encodes CSVTGQGAGTDTQYF. V and J are TRBV29-1 and TRBJ2-3, with 12 nucleotides matching TRBD1. V was clipped by 6 bases and J by 3 bases; unmatched bases: 7. The V gene's germline CDR1 is SQVTM and CDR2 ANQGSEA. The CDR3 consists of 15 residues.

This sequence joins TRBV7-9 and TRBJ2-3, with 12 bases aligning to TRBD1. Looked up from germline, CDR1 is SEHNR and CDR2 is FQNEAQ (reference sequence). This CDR3 comprises 15 residues. With V trimmed by 5 bases and J by 4 bases, 4 bases remained unmatched. The CDR3 sequence is CASSPGTGGADTQYF. The CDR3 nucleotides are TGTGCCAGCAGCCCCGGGACAGGGGGCGCAGATACGCAGTATTTT.

The CDR3 reads CASSAYAGGRQPQHF. The CDR3 nucleotides read TGTGCCAGCAGCGCATACGCAGGGGGCCGACAGCCCCAGCATTTT. The gene calls are TRBV2 and TRBJ1-5; 8 bases are shared with TRBD1. CDR1 and CDR2 (germline): SNHLY, FYNNEI. The CDR3 has 15 amino acids. V lost 6 bases and J lost 7; bases outside the gene matches: 11.

The rearrangement links TRBV3-1 (or the pseudogene TRBV3-2) to TRBJ2-7; the D gene is possibly TRBD1 (5 bases). The germline V gene has CDR1 LGHDT and CDR2 YNNKEL (reference sequence). V lost 3 bases to trimming and J lost 4 bases, with 7 bases between them. The length of the CDR3 is 12 residues. The CDR3 region has the DNA TGTGCCAGCAGCCACGGACATTACGAGCAGTACTTC. Protein product: CASSHGHYEQYF.

The rearrangement joins TRBV24-1 to TRBJ1-5; perhaps TRBD1 as D (6 bases). Germline loops: CDR1 KGHDR, CDR2 SFDVKD. The V and J ends lost 4 bases and 7 bases respectively, with 13 bases between them. The CDR3 is 14 amino acids. CDR3 loop: CATSEPGDGQPQHF. CDR3 DNA: TGTGCCACCAGTGAACCAGGGGATGGCCAGCCCCAGCATTTT.

The chain joins TRBV5-4 to TRBJ2-4, with 8 bases fitting TRBD1. V was clipped by 3 bases and J by 7 bases; unmatched bases: 6. Germline V gene data show CDR1 as SGHNT and CDR2 as YYREEE (reference sequence). The CDR3 length is 14 residues. Written as DNA, the CDR3 is TGTGCCAGCAGCTGGACAGGGACGGGGAACATTCAGTACTTC. It translates to CASSWTGTGNIQYF.

V gene TRBV11-2 combines with J gene TRBJ1-6, with a possible D match to TRBD1 (6 bases). The CDR3 spans 15 residues. V dropped 2 bases and J dropped 7 bases, with 12 bases sitting between them. Germline V gives CDR1 SGHAT, CDR2 FQNNGV. Written as DNA, the CDR3 is TGTGCCAGCAGCTTATTGGGGGCTTTAAATTCACCCCTCCACTTT. It yields the protein CASSLLGALNSPLHF.

This chain links TRBV25-1 with TRBJ1-1, with 10 bases aligning to TRBD1. CDR1 and CDR2 (germline): MGHDK, SYGVNS. With 2 bases clipped from V and 4 bases from J, the junction kept 4 bases outside the gene matches. The CDR3 loop spans 15 amino acids. The CDR3 reads CASSESDRGRTEAFF. CDR3 sequence (DNA): TGTGCCAGCAGTGAAAGTGACAGGGGGCGCACTGAAGCTTTCTTT.

This rearrangement joins TRBV24-1 to TRBJ2-3; the D gene is possibly TRBD2 (6 bases). The CDR3 consists of 14 residues. Trimming cost V 7 bases and J 1 base, with 11 bases left between them. Germline V gene data show CDR1 as KGHDR and CDR2 as SFDVKD. For the CDR3, the DNA is TGTGCCACCAGCCAACCGGGGGGCACAGATACGCAGTATTTT. Residues: CATSQPGGTDTQYF.

The chain recombines TRBV19 with TRBJ2-3, with D perhaps TRBD2 (6 bases). Trimming removed 4 bases from V and 7 bases from J, with 15 bases in between. There are 14 residues in the CDR3. Germline-derived CDR1 and CDR2 are LNHDA and SQIVND (reference sequence). CDR3 amino acids: CASSKGTGRYTQYF. CDR3 coding DNA: TGTGCCAGTAGTAAAGGAACGGGGAGGTATACGCAGTATTTT.

A single count supports this clone. The chain recombines TRBV7-6 with TRBJ1-6, with 8 positions matching TRBD1. The V and J ends lost 5 bases and 8 bases, in that order; junction bases with no gene match: 20. The germline V gene encodes CDR1 SGHVS and CDR2 FNYEAQ. This CDR3 comprises 19 residues. The chain's CDR3 is CASSQRWTGKGSAHSPLHF. DNA for the CDR3: TGTGCCAGCAGCCAACGATGGACAGGGAAGGGTAGCGCCCATTCACCCCTCCACTTT.

V usage is TRBV25-1 and J usage is TRBJ1-2; 8 bases align to TRBD1. V lost 4 bases and J lost 2; bases outside the gene matches: 3. The CDR3 totals 14 residues. The germline gives CDR1 MGHDK, CDR2 SYGVNS. CDR3: CASSARTGNYGYTF. The CDR3 DNA is TGTGCCAGCAGTGCCCGGACAGGGAACTATGGCTACACCTTC.

This rearrangement joins TRBV27 to TRBJ1-1; D uncertain. The CDR3 loop spans 15 amino acids. The V end lost 7 bases, the J end lost 1 base, and 16 bases lay between the germline ends. Looked up from germline, CDR1 is MNHEY and CDR2 is SMNVEV (reference sequence). CDR3 nucleotides: TGTGCCAGCACCCCGGGTGCGGGAGGGAACACTGAAGCTTTCTTT. Its protein product is CASTPGAGGNTEAFF.

The J gene is TRBJ1-2, the V gene TRBV29-1, with 8 bases that match TRBD1. Germline-derived CDR1 and CDR2 are SQVTM and ANQGSEA. The CDR3 has 14 residues. V was pared by 1 base and J by 4 bases, with 5 bases of the junction left unmatched. The CDR3 sequence: CSVEVGQGVYGYTF. As DNA, the CDR3 is TGCAGCGTTGAAGTAGGACAGGGAGTCTATGGCTACACCTTC.

The chain combines TRBV7-2 with TRBJ1-1, with a tentative D call TRBD1 (6 bases). Trimming left V 4 bases short and J 11 bases short, with 20 bases between. The length of the CDR3 is 14 residues. Germline values: CDR1 SGHTA, CDR2 FQGNSA. The CDR3 sequence is CASSSQIPGTTAFF. DNA for the CDR3: TGTGCCAGCAGCTCCCAAATCCCCGGGACAACGGCTTTCTTT.

The rearrangement links TRBV11-2 to TRBJ1-6; 7 positions match TRBD1. There are 14 residues in the CDR3. V was clipped by 5 bases and J by 4 bases; unmatched bases: 2. The germline CDR1 and CDR2 sequences are SGHAT and FQNNGV. CDR3 protein: CASSKGQYNSPLHF. For the CDR3, the DNA is TGTGCCAGCAGCAAGGGACAGTATAATTCACCCCTCCACTTT. The complete variable domain, with remaining parts taken from reference TRBV11-2 and TRBJ1-6, reads EAGVAQSPRYKIIEKRQSVAFWCNPISGHATLYWYQQILGQGPKLLIQFQNNGVVDDSQLPKDRFSAERLKGVDSTLKIQPAKLEDSAVYLCASSKGQYNSPLHFGNGTRLTVT.

The chain employs TRBV7-2 and TRBJ1-2; TRBD1 might be the D (5 bases). This CDR3 comprises 18 residues. Trimming shortened V by 0 bases and J by 7 bases, and 24 bases separated the two germline ends. CDR1 is SGHTA and CDR2 is FQGNSA in the germline V gene. CDR3 in amino acids: CASSLAPGPIDRKGGYTF. The CDR3 coding sequence is TGTGCCAGCAGCTTAGCGCCTGGACCCATCGACAGAAAGGGTGGCTACACCTTC.

The chain combines TRBV30 with TRBJ1-3, with D maybe TRBD1 (6 bases). The germline V gene has CDR1 GTSNPN and CDR2 SVGIG (reference sequence). The germline V and J ends were trimmed by 6 bases and 4 bases, with 10 bases remaining between them. The CDR3 has 12 amino acids. The CDR3 sequence is CACRGSGNTIYF. Written as DNA, the CDR3 is TGTGCCTGCAGGGGATCCGGAAACACCATATATTTT.

V and J are TRBV19 and TRBJ1-6; D is perhaps TRBD1 (6 bases). Looked up from germline, CDR1 is LNHDA and CDR2 is SQIVND (reference sequence). Trimming pared 3 bases from V and 6 bases from J, leaving 9 bases between. CDR3 length equals 14 residues. CDR3 amino acids: CASSIQGSNSPLHF. DNA of the CDR3: TGTGCCAGTAGTATCCAGGGGAGTAATTCACCCCTCCACTTT.

In this sample, this clone turned up once. V is TRBV6-5 and J is TRBJ1-2; 10 bases are a match to TRBD1. CDR3 length equals 15 residues. Germline loops: CDR1 MNHEY, CDR2 SVGAGI. Unmatched junction bases numbered 3, after V lost 0 bases and J lost 5 bases. CDR3: CASSYSTGGGYGYTF. CDR3 DNA: TGTGCCAGCAGTTACTCGACAGGGGGCGGGTATGGCTACACCTTC.

This clone was detected many times. The V call is TRBV10-1, the J call TRBJ2-7; a possible D gene is TRBD2 (5 bases). With 0 bases removed from V and 2 bases from J, the gap between germline ends came to 8 bases. In germline, CDR1 is WNHNN, CDR2 SYGVQD (reference sequence). The CDR3 loop spans 14 amino acids. The CDR3 protein is CASSESIGTYEQYF. The DNA of the CDR3 is TGCGCCAGCAGTGAGTCGATCGGGACCTACGAGCAGTACTTC.